The clone carrying this T cell receptor (beta chain) was seen just once. The antigen remains undetermined. This record belongs to a study of T cell responses to AZD1222 COVID-19 vaccine. This CDR3 has 15 amino acids. Germline loops: CDR1 ENHRY, CDR2 SYGVKD. The V segment lost 6 bases and the J segment 3 bases; nucleotides outside the gene matches: 3. Study-wide points: Spike as a whole was targeted by vaccine-associated CD4 TCRs, dominant at 160-218 and 743-854. Increases in Spike-specific TCR breadth and depth were seen after two AZD1222 doses. Within unmutated variant regions lay the reported targets of nearly half of spike-specific TCRs.

Sequencing was performed with immunoSEQ multiplex PCR; in TCRdb, only in-frame clones are kept and a portion is missing. This sample carries some 170,000 clones, about 90% of them seen once, and the ten largest clones take about 1.1%. The genes are TRBV10-3 and TRBJ2-2; TRBD2 agrees at 11 bases. The sample here was peripheral blood, taken 28 days after the second AZD1222 dose. The receptor was derived from an adult who received the AZD1222 COVID-19 vaccine. The CDR3 spells CAISLAGGHTGELFF. The CDR3 DNA follows: TGTGCCATCAGCCTAGCGGGGGGACACACCGGGGAGCTGTTTTTT.